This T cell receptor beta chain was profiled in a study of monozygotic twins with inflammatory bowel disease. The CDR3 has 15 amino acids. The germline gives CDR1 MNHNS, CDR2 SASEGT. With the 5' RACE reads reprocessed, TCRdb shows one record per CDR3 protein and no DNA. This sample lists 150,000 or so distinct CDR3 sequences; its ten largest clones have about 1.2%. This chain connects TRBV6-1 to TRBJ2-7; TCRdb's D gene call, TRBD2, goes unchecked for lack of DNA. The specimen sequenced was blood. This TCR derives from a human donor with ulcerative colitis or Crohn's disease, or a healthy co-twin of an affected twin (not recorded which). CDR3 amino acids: CASSEEIAGGNEQYF.